These 14 T cell receptor beta chains were all obtained from the same sample, sequenced in a study of control samples from healthy donors and cancer patients. Repertoires were generated with immunoSEQ multiplex PCR, while TCRdb's copy carries only in-frame clones and drops some. The table has roughly 130,000 clones, more than 70% seen once. The sequenced material came from blood. These receptors were taken from a man in his fifties or sixties in good health.

The J gene is TRBJ2-5, the V gene TRBV11-3, with TRBD2 identical over 8 bases. The CDR3 covers 15 residues. V dropped 1 base and J dropped 5; count of bases not matched to a gene: 6. The germline V gene encodes CDR1 SGHNT and CDR2 YENEEA. CDR3 bases: TGTGCCAGCAGCTTAGCCGGGACTAGAATGGAGACCCAGTACTTC. Encoded protein: CASSLAGTRMETQYF.

This chain uses TRBV7-6 with TRBJ2-3; 7 positions agree with TRBD2. The V gene end was trimmed by 3 bases and the J gene end by 3 bases; junction bases not matched to a gene: 9. From germline, CDR1 is SGHVS and CDR2 FNYEAQ. This CDR3 spans 16 amino acids. In nucleotides, the CDR3 is TGTGCCAGCAGCTTTGTAAGAGCGGGGATAACAGATACGCAGTATTTT. Translation gives CASSFVRAGITDTQYF.

The genes are TRBV6-4 and TRBJ1-2, with no clear D. V gave up 1 base and J gave up 7 bases, with 16 bases separating them. Germline CDR1 MRHNA, CDR2 SNTAGT. The CDR3 has 15 residues. Written as DNA, the CDR3 is TGTGCCAGCAGTGACTACTATGGGGATCCGGTTGGCTACACCTTC. Translation gives CASSDYYGDPVGYTF.

V gene TRBV6-5 combines with J gene TRBJ1-4; 8 bases fit TRBD1. The CDR3 contains 13 residues. The germline V gene encodes CDR1 MNHEY and CDR2 SVGAGI. V was clipped by 11 bases and J by 7 bases; unmatched bases: 9. CDR3: CAVATGVGEKLFF. CDR3 bases: TGTGCCGTCGCGACAGGGGTTGGTGAAAAACTGTTTTTT.

This clone showed up just once. This chain connects TRBV5-1 to TRBJ2-1; D possibly corresponds to TRBD1 (5 bases). The V end was cut by 6 bases, the J end by 2 bases, with 18 bases between. This CDR3 is built from 16 residues. Germline lookup yields CDR1 SGHRS and CDR2 YFSETQ. The CDR3, as DNA: TGCGCCAGCACCCCAGGGCACCTTGGCACCTACAATGAGCAGTTCTTC. Residues: CASTPGHLGTYNEQFF.

The rearrangement links TRBV2 to TRBJ2-2, with 11 bases fitting TRBD2. CDR3 length equals 18 residues. Germline values: CDR1 SNHLY, CDR2 FYNNEI. Losses at the gene ends were 3 bases for V and 3 bases for J; bases not matched to a gene: 9. CDR3 coding DNA: TGTGCCAGCAGTGACAGGCTAGCGGGGGGTAGTTACACCGGGGAGCTGTTTTTT. Encoded protein: CASSDRLAGGSYTGELFF.

This chain links TRBV7-8 with TRBJ1-6; 7 nucleotides line up with TRBD1. V trimming: 1 base; J trimming: 9 bases; junction bases outside the gene matches: 6. Per the germline V gene, CDR1 is SGHVS and CDR2 is FQNEAQ. The length of the CDR3 is 15 residues. The CDR3 here is CASSLEQGVGSPLHF. The CDR3 bases are TGTGCCAGCAGCTTAGAGCAGGGGGTCGGTTCACCCCTCCACTTT.

V gene TRBV5-6 combines with J gene TRBJ2-2, with D possibly called TRBD1 or TRBD2 (5 bases each). Germline CDR1 and CDR2: SGHDT and YYEEEE. The germline V and J ends were trimmed by 2 bases and 3 bases, with 14 bases remaining between them. This CDR3 region has 16 residues. Written as DNA, the CDR3 is TGTGCCAGCAGCTTCGGGACGGGGCTGGACACCGGGGAGCTGTTTTTT. Encoded protein: CASSFGTGLDTGELFF.

The V and J genes are TRBV10-3 and TRBJ1-6; D is unresolved. This CDR3 has 15 amino acids. Germline assignment: CDR1 ENHRY and CDR2 SYGVKD. This chain's CDR3 is CATQTLTVSGSPLHF. The CDR3 DNA is TGTGCTACACAAACCCTGACGGTTAGCGGCTCACCCCTCCACTTT.

This chain joins TRBV11-2 and TRBJ2-5, with D possibly matching TRBD1 (5 bases). The CDR3 is made up of 17 amino acids. In germline, CDR1 is SGHAT, CDR2 FQNNGV. The ends were cut back, 3 bases at V and 1 base at J, with 18 bases in the middle. The DNA for the CDR3 is TGTGCCAGCAGCTTCTGGCCCGACTCCAGGGTCCAAGAGACCCAGTACTTC. This sequence encodes CASSFWPDSRVQETQYF. Full variable domain (rest looked up from reference TRBV11-2 and TRBJ2-5): EAGVAQSPRYKIIEKRQSVAFWCNPISGHATLYWYQQILGQGPKLLIQFQNNGVVDDSQLPKDRFSAERLKGVDSTLKIQPAKLEDSAVYLCASSFWPDSRVQETQYFGPGTRLLVL.

V usage is TRBV5-6 and J usage is TRBJ1-6; 7 bases map to TRBD1. V dropped 0 bases and J dropped 7; count of bases not matched to a gene: 4. There are 15 residues in the CDR3. From germline, CDR1 is SGHDT and CDR2 YYEEEE. Written as DNA, the CDR3 is TGTGCCAGCAGCTTGGGGGACAGACAGAATTCACCCCTCCACTTT. The encoded protein is CASSLGDRQNSPLHF.

The chain is built from TRBV5-1 and TRBJ2-3, with TRBD1 as a possible D gene (6 bases). Germline lookup yields CDR1 SGHRS and CDR2 YFSETQ. The CDR3 length is 14 residues. V lost 4 bases, J lost 2 bases, and 11 bases lay in between. CDR3 loop: CASSRQDHTDTQYF. The CDR3 region has the DNA TGCGCCAGCAGCCGACAGGACCACACAGATACGCAGTATTTT.

This chain uses TRBV15 with TRBJ2-3; TRBD2 matches at 8 bases. This CDR3 region has 18 residues. V was clipped by 0 bases and J by 1 base; unmatched bases: 9. Germline V gives CDR1 LNHNV, CDR2 YYDKDF (reference sequence). The CDR3 here is CATSRDLGLGSGTDTQYF. Written as DNA, the CDR3 is TGTGCCACCAGCAGAGATCTGGGACTAGGGTCCGGCACAGATACGCAGTATTTT.

This chain uses TRBV6-1 with TRBJ1-1, with unresolved D. Trimming took 5 bases from V and 1 from J, leaving 8 bases between them. This CDR3 comprises 13 residues. Germline lookup yields CDR1 MNHNS and CDR2 SASEGT. The CDR3 here is CASSFSENTEAFF. The CDR3 DNA sequence: TGTGCCAGCAGTTTCTCAGAGAACACTGAAGCTTTCTTT.